The source of this T cell receptor (beta chain) is a study of blood T cell repertoires in COVID-19. Study-level background: Sample material is recorded as cDNA or gDNA derived from T cells, B-cell-depleted T cells, or PBMCs.

Germline V gene data show CDR1 as SQVTM and CDR2 as ANQGSEA. Trimming removed 5 bases at V and 0 bases at J, with 4 bases between. The CDR3 consists of 11 residues. The assay was immunoSEQ multiplex PCR, and TCRdb's table has in-frame clones only and misses some. The profile shows about 240,000 clones, roughly 77% of them singletons. Sequenced: peripheral blood. This sequence was found in a woman older than 75 with acute or convalescent COVID-19. V gene TRBV29-1 combines with J gene TRBJ1-2; no definite D call. The chain's CDR3 is CSVSTNYGYTF. As DNA, the CDR3 is TGCAGCGTTTCAACTAACTATGGCTACACCTTC.